Only one count was recorded for the clone carrying this TCR beta chain. At one boundary the junction diverges from the germline segment, which might be a read error. With roughly 540 ng total RNA as template and a constant-region primer, TCR beta cDNA was made. Slightly modified ARM-PCR served as the procedure for the TCR beta libraries. These libraries came from three rounds of nested multiplex PCR. One entry per CDR3 protein, called by TCRdb with MiXCR from the multiplex PCR reads. The sample lists 330,000 or so distinct CDR3 sequences; about 65% were seen once. The data belong to a study of tumor-infiltrating lymphocytes in primary liver carcinoma. The study extracted blood RNA from unsorted whole blood and also extracted germline DNA. This receptor was obtained from a man aged 35 to 55 with primary liver carcinoma and hepatitis B virus infection. The sample taken for sequencing was peripheral blood.

CDR3 bases: TGTGCCAGCACCCCTAGGGGAGGGTTCTACAGTGAGCAGTTCTTC. Translation: CASTPRGGFYSEQFF. The chain employs TRBV6-2 or TRBV6-3 and TRBJ2-1, with TRBD2 identical over 7 bases. CDR3 length equals 15 residues. The germline V gene has CDR1 MNHEY and CDR2 SVGEGT.